The sequence of this T cell receptor beta chain was determined in a study of graft-versus-host responses after intestinal transplantation. Study as a whole: Transplants given to recipients were multivisceral, liver-intestinal, or isolated intestinal. Recipients uniformly received anti-thymocyte globulin induction, followed by tacrolimus and steroids for around 3 years.

Study conclusions and caveats: Detected in recipient marrow were GvH clones, some of which were first observed in ileum or blood.

Germline-derived CDR1 and CDR2 are SGHDN and FVKESK. This CDR3 has 16 residues. Trimming cost V 1 base and J 1 base, with 13 bases left between them. Points on this clone: The antigen remains undetermined.

Stated time point: postoperative day 105 after intestinal transplantation (dayNNNN = postoperative day). Sequenced by immunoSEQ multiplex PCR; TCRdb stores in-frame clones only, minus some. Of 9,500 to 12,000 clones in the sample, just over 90% were seen once. The sample was PBMCs, taken 105 days after intestinal transplantation. The sequence came from a human patient who received an intestinal transplant, so some T cells may come from the graft donor. The chain employs TRBV14 and TRBJ1-1, with D unclear. The CDR3 region is CASSQGERIGNTEAFF. For the CDR3, the DNA is TGTGCCAGCAGCCAAGGGGAGCGAATAGGGAACACTGAAGCTTTCTTT.